This T cell receptor (beta chain) was sequenced during a study of blood T cell repertoires in COVID-19. Study-level information: Acute and convalescent COVID-19 samples came from the United States, Italy and Spain. Nucleic acid was either cDNA or gDNA, and it came from T cells, B-cell-depleted T cells, or PBMCs.

In the original workflow: From reference gene primer amplification, estimates of nucleated cell counts were derived. Using immunoSEQ multiplex PCR, the repertoire was profiled, and TCRdb retains in-frame clones only, with some absent. Clone size and V and J calls were adopted from that table, with D and trimming inferred from the DNA. The table records approximately 200,000 clones, more than 80% of them present only once. This CDR3 has 15 amino acids. Trimming removed 6 bases at V and 0 bases at J, with 15 bases between. CDR1 MNHEY and CDR2 SVGAGI come from the germline V gene. This receptor was obtained from a woman aged 80 or over with acute or convalescent COVID-19. The chain carries TRBV6-5 and TRBJ2-7; weak D call: TRBD2 (6 bases). The sequenced sample was peripheral blood. The CDR3 is CASSLGGANSYEQYF. As DNA, the CDR3 is TGTGCCAGCAGCTTAGGCGGGGCCAACTCCTACGAGCAGTACTTC.